This T cell receptor (beta chain) was captured by sequencing in a study of Graves' ophthalmopathy and Graves' hyperthyroidism. The wider study: Peripheral blood (taken before any treatment) was collected at initial diagnosis.

The CDR3 sequence is 16 residues long. V was pared by 5 bases and J by 3 bases, with 13 bases of the junction left unmatched. Germline V lookup: CDR1 MNHEY, CDR2 SMNVEV (reference sequence). Pregnancy or lactation, uncontrolled infections and other autoimmune diseases were grounds for excluding patients. PBMCs were isolated by Ficoll-Paque density gradient centrifugation, using roughly 9.7 ml of fresh peripheral blood as the starting material. Ten or more counts support this clonotype. The antigen remains undetermined. Findings and caveats of the study: In blood appeared most of the expanded thyroid clonotypes whose frequency exceeded 0.001.

The sequenced template was RNA, covering the TCR beta CDR3 region. After a first-round RT-PCR with HTBI primers, a second-round multiplex PCR was run. TCRdb ran MiXCR on the multiplex PCR reads and lists one entry per CDR3 protein. Counted here are roughly 380,000 distinct CDR3 sequences, over 15% occurring once; the ten biggest clones make up approximately 7%. This chain links TRBV27 with TRBJ2-7, with TRBD1 matching over 7 bases. This receptor was obtained from a woman between 18 and 29 years old with stable Graves' hyperthyroidism. Sequenced material: peripheral blood. CDR3 nucleotide sequence: TGTGCCAGCAGTGCCCTCACAGGGGCCCAATTCTACGAGCAGTACTTC. It encodes CASSALTGAQFYEQYF.